Below are 27 T cell receptor beta chains sequenced from a single sample in a study of shared clonotypes between healthy human individuals. Libraries were prepared by immunoSEQ multiplex PCR; TCRdb keeps only in-frame clonotypes and omits some of them. The table has millions of clones, 85% to 95% seen once; the top ten hold 0.13%. Input material: naive CD4+ T cells sorted from blood. Stated subset: CD45RA+ positively selected. The receptors derive from a man aged 18 to 29 in good health.

The J gene is TRBJ2-7, the V gene TRBV7-9, with D possibly being TRBD1 (6 bases). The CDR3 is 12 amino acids. Germline V gene lookup returns CDR1 SEHNR and CDR2 FQNEAQ (reference sequence). The V end was cut by 5 bases, the J end by 8 bases, with 13 bases between. In DNA, the CDR3 is TGTGCCAGCAGCCTGGACAGATCGAAGCAGTACTTC. Translated: CASSLDRSKQYF. Filled out from reference TRBV7-9 and TRBJ2-7, the complete variable domain reads DTGVSQNPRHKITKRGQNVTFRCDPISEHNRLYWYRQTLGQGPEFLTYFQNEAQLEKSRLLSDRFSAERPKGSFSTLEIQRTEQGDSAMYLCASSLDRSKQYFGPGTRLTVT.

For the CDR3, the DNA is TGCGCCAGCAGCTTGCTTAGCAGCCACACCGGGGAGCTGTTTTTT. It is translated as CASSLLSSHTGELFF. The chain uses TRBV5-1 and TRBJ2-2; D unresolved. V dropped 1 base and J dropped 3 bases, with 10 bases sitting between them. Germline-derived CDR1 and CDR2 are SGHRS and YFSETQ. This CDR3 is 15 amino acids long.

The V and J genes are TRBV21-1 and TRBJ2-7; the table's D call, TRBD2, has no DNA check behind it. TRBV21-1 is termed a pseudogene. This CDR3 region has 13 residues. The CDR3: CASSNAGDYEQYF. In DNA, the CDR3 is TGTGCCAGCAGCAATGCGGGGGACTACGAGCAGTACTTC.

The gene calls are TRBV6-5 and TRBJ1-4, with unresolved D. Germline assignment: CDR1 MNHEY and CDR2 SVGAGI. The germline V and J ends were trimmed by 7 bases and 8 bases, with 14 bases remaining between them. The CDR3 is 13 residues long. CDR3 bases: TGTGCCAGCAATTCGGGCCCGGAGGAAAAACTGTTTTTT. Amino acids: CASNSGPEEKLFF.

With regard to this clone: Other nucleotide sequences from this sample produce the same CDR3. The chain uses TRBV30 and TRBJ1-1, with D possibly TRBD1 on 6 matching bases. Trimming shortened V by 0 bases and J by 1 base, and 6 bases separated the two germline ends. The CDR3 runs to 13 residues. CDR1 is GTSNPN and CDR2 is SVGIG in the germline V gene (reference sequence). DNA of the CDR3: TGTGCCTGGAGTGTGGGGGCGAACACTGAAGCTTTCTTT. The encoded protein is CAWSVGANTEAFF.

The rearrangement uses TRBV14 and TRBJ2-7; TRBD2 matches 11 bases. The germline V gene encodes CDR1 SGHDN and CDR2 FVKESK. The CDR3 extends over 16 amino acids. J lost 4 bases, V lost 4 bases, and 9 bases had no gene match. The DNA of the CDR3 is TGTGCCAGCAGCCCCGCCGGGACTAGCGGTACTTACGAGCAGTACTTC. Translating it yields CASSPAGTSGTYEQYF. Complete variable domain (other parts from reference TRBV14 and TRBJ2-7): EAGVTQFPSHSVIEKGQTVTLRCDPISGHDNLYWYRRVMGKEIKFLLHFVKESKQDESGMPNNRFLAERTGGTYSTLKVQPAELEDSGVYFCASSPAGTSGTYEQYFGPGTRLTVT.

V and J are TRBV30 and TRBJ2-2; no clear D gene. V was clipped by 2 bases and J by 6 bases, with 10 bases between them. The CDR3 is 13 residues long. CDR1 and CDR2 from the germline V gene are GTSNPN and SVGIG (reference sequence). The CDR3 here is CAWSKTSAGELFF. DNA of the CDR3: TGTGCCTGGAGTAAGACGAGCGCCGGGGAGCTGTTTTTT.

J is TRBJ2-5 and V is TRBV6-1, with 12 nucleotides matching TRBD2. The CDR3 loop spans 14 amino acids. V lost 10 bases to trimming and J lost 5 bases; unmatched junction nucleotides: 8. From germline, CDR1 is MNHNS and CDR2 SASEGT. The DNA of the CDR3 is TGTGCCACCCCGACTAGCGGGGGCGGGGAGACCCAGTACTTC. Its protein product is CATPTSGGGETQYF.

The J gene is TRBJ2-7, the V gene TRBV7-2; a weak D match, TRBD1 (6 bases). The length of the CDR3 is 13 residues. From germline, CDR1 is SGHTA and CDR2 FQGNSA. Trimming took off 5 bases at V and 3 bases at J, with 11 bases between the two ends. The CDR3 is CASSQFRGYEQYF. The CDR3, as DNA: TGTGCCAGCAGCCAATTCAGGGGCTACGAGCAGTACTTC.

The gene calls are TRBV11-2 and TRBJ2-7, with unresolved D. Germline assignment: CDR1 SGHAT and CDR2 FQNNGV. Trimming left V 4 bases short and J 2 bases short, with 12 bases between. The CDR3 is 14 residues long. This CDR3 is CASSSVKNPYEQYF. As DNA, the CDR3 is TGTGCCAGCAGCTCCGTTAAGAACCCCTACGAGCAGTACTTC. Variable domain in full (rest from reference TRBV11-2 and TRBJ2-7): EAGVAQSPRYKIIEKRQSVAFWCNPISGHATLYWYQQILGQGPKLLIQFQNNGVVDDSQLPKDRFSAERLKGVDSTLKIQPAKLEDSAVYLCASSSVKNPYEQYFGPGTRLTVT.

The chain has TRBV4-1 and TRBJ2-1; D unresolved. Germline V gene lookup returns CDR1 MGHRA and CDR2 YSYEKL. Trimming shortened V by 0 bases and J by 2 bases, and 23 bases separated the two germline ends. The CDR3 is 20 amino acids. The CDR3 spells CASSQEPQYSMADTYNEQFF. The CDR3 nucleotides are TGCGCCAGCAGCCAAGAACCCCAGTATTCGATGGCCGATACCTACAATGAGCAGTTCTTC.

The chain combines TRBV6-1 with TRBJ2-7, with 9 bases identical to TRBD1. Germline V gene data show CDR1 as MNHNS and CDR2 as SASEGT. V lost 1 base and J lost 6; bases outside the gene matches: 7. The CDR3 length is 15 residues. The CDR3 bases are TGTGCCAGCAGTGAAGGGGCAGGGGACAGGGCCGAGCAGTACTTC. This encodes CASSEGAGDRAEQYF.

J is TRBJ2-7 and V is TRBV4-1, with D perhaps matching TRBD1 or TRBD2 (5 bases each). The germline gives CDR1 MGHRA, CDR2 YSYEKL. Trimming left V 4 bases short and J 0 bases short, with 16 bases between. CDR3 length: 16 residues. The CDR3 loop reads CASSPTGAPLSYEQYF. The CDR3 nucleotides are TGCGCCAGCAGCCCGACCGGGGCCCCCCTCTCCTACGAGCAGTACTTC.

The chain carries TRBV11-3 and TRBJ2-5; 7 bases line up with TRBD1. J was trimmed by 2 bases and V by 4 bases; bases with no gene match: 7. Germline V lookup: CDR1 SGHNT, CDR2 YENEEA. The CDR3 loop spans 15 amino acids. The CDR3 region is CASSSGGLGQETQYF. DNA of the CDR3: TGTGCCAGCAGCTCAGGGGGATTGGGTCAAGAGACCCAGTACTTC. The full variable domain, with the rest looked up from reference TRBV11-3 and TRBJ2-5, is EAGVVQSPRYKIIEKKQPVAFWCNPISGHNTLYWYLQNLGQGPELLIRYENEEAVDDSQLPKDRFSAERLKGVDSTLKIQPAELGDSAVYLCASSSGGLGQETQYFGPGTRLLVL.

Regarding this clone: Other nucleotide sequences from this sample produce the same CDR3. This rearrangement joins TRBV7-2 to TRBJ2-1; D unresolved. With 1 base removed from V and 0 bases from J, the gap between germline ends came to 7 bases. The CDR3 sequence is 15 residues long. Germline CDR1 SGHTA, CDR2 FQGNSA. The CDR3 DNA follows: TGTGCCAGCAGCTTAGACGGTAGCTCCTACAATGAGCAGTTCTTC. Its protein is CASSLDGSSYNEQFF.

Only one count was recorded for this clone. The chain has TRBV5-1 and TRBJ1-4; the D gene is possibly TRBD1 (5 bases). The CDR3 is made up of 15 amino acids. V was pared by 4 bases and J by 0 bases, with 10 bases between. The V gene's germline CDR1 is SGHRS and CDR2 YFSETQ. The CDR3 DNA follows: TGCGCCAGCAGCCCCGCGGGGCCAACTAATGAAAAACTGTTTTTT. Encoded protein: CASSPAGPTNEKLFF.

This chain uses TRBV5-1 with TRBJ2-7, with 12 positions matching TRBD2. The CDR3 has 17 residues. Germline CDR1 SGHRS, CDR2 YFSETQ. V lost 0 bases to trimming and J lost 0 bases; unmatched junction nucleotides: 4. The CDR3: CASSLGTSGIPSYEQYF. CDR3 sequence (DNA): TGCGCCAGCAGCTTGGGGACTAGCGGGATTCCCTCCTACGAGCAGTACTTC.

On this clone: Different DNA sequences within this sample yield the same CDR3. The chain is built from TRBV5-1 and TRBJ2-5; D is perhaps TRBD2 (6 bases). The CDR3 covers 14 residues. The germline V gene has CDR1 SGHRS and CDR2 YFSETQ. V shed 0 bases and J shed 5 bases, with 11 bases lying between them. The CDR3 reads CASSLERGGETQYF. DNA for the CDR3: TGCGCCAGCAGCTTGGAACGCGGAGGGGAGACCCAGTACTTC.

The chain recombines TRBV7-2 with TRBJ2-3, with 7 positions matching TRBD1. The CDR3 loop spans 15 amino acids. Per the germline V gene, CDR1 is SGHTA and CDR2 is FQGNSA. V gave up 0 bases and J gave up 4 bases; unmatched junction bases: 4. The CDR3 sequence is CASSLAGGKADTQYF. In DNA, the CDR3 is TGTGCCAGCAGCTTAGCAGGGGGCAAGGCAGATACGCAGTATTTT.

This sequence joins TRBV11-2 and TRBJ1-1; 7 bases align to TRBD1. The V and J ends lost 6 bases and 6 bases, in that order; junction bases with no gene match: 4. From germline, CDR1 is SGHAT and CDR2 FQNNGV. CDR3 length: 12 amino acids. The CDR3 spells CASRPQGAEAFF. The CDR3 DNA reads TGTGCCAGCAGGCCCCAGGGGGCTGAAGCTTTCTTT.

Comments on this clone: The sample carries other DNA sequences with the same CDR3. The chain has TRBV6-1 and TRBJ2-3, with D hard to call. Per the germline V gene, CDR1 is MNHNS and CDR2 is SASEGT. Trimming cost V 0 bases and J 6 bases, with 4 bases left between them. The length of the CDR3 is 12 residues. CDR3 in amino acids: CASSEAGDTQYF. The CDR3, as DNA: TGTGCCAGCAGTGAAGCGGGGGATACGCAGTATTTT.

This chain joins TRBV10-3 and TRBJ2-3; the match to TRBD2 covers 7 bases. The trim removed 5 bases at V and 2 bases at J, leaving 1 base unmatched. This CDR3 contains 13 residues. CDR1 and CDR2 (germline): ENHRY, SYGVKD. The CDR3 region is CAISTSDTDTQYF. The CDR3 bases are TGTGCCATCAGTACTAGCGACACAGATACGCAGTATTTT.

This sequence joins TRBV1 and TRBJ1-5. TRBV1 is a listed pseudogene. The CDR3 has 16 residues. This chain's CDR3 is CTSSQEGFPLYQPQHF. The CDR3 DNA reads as TGCACCAGCAGCCAAGAAGGGTTCCCCCTTTATCAGCCCCAGCATTTT.

The genes are TRBV18 and TRBJ1-1; no definite D call. The CDR3 length is 15 residues. Germline values: CDR1 KGHSH, CDR2 LQKENI. V shed 1 base and J shed 9 bases, with 18 bases lying between them. This chain's CDR3 is CASSPRRQSQSQAFF. The CDR3, as DNA: TGTGCCAGCTCACCACGGCGTCAGTCGCAATCCCAAGCTTTCTTT.

The chain combines TRBV5-6 with TRBJ2-3; 7 nucleotides align to TRBD2. V was clipped by 2 bases and J by 2 bases; unmatched bases: 8. The CDR3 totals 16 residues. Germline V CDR1 and CDR2: SGHDT, YYEEEE. Written as DNA, the CDR3 is TGTGCCAGCAGCTTTGCGCCGGGGAGGGTCACAGATACGCAGTATTTT. This sequence encodes CASSFAPGRVTDTQYF.

The chain carries TRBV28 and TRBJ1-2; 8 nucleotides align to TRBD1. The J segment lost 4 bases and the V segment lost 9 bases, leaving 10 bases of the junction unmatched. Germline values: CDR1 MDHEN, CDR2 SYDVKM. The CDR3 is 14 residues long. The DNA for the CDR3 is TGTGCCAGTATTTCCGTGGACAGGGTCTATGGCTACACCTTC. Protein: CASISVDRVYGYTF.

This clone was observed once. This sequence joins TRBV13 and TRBJ2-3; 7 bases fit TRBD2. The germline V gene has CDR1 PRHDT and CDR2 FYEKMQ (reference sequence). This CDR3 comprises 18 residues. Trimming cost V 4 bases and J 1 base; bases outside gene matches: 14. The CDR3 here is CASSSPDTGGVGTDTQYF. The DNA of the CDR3 is TGTGCCAGCAGCTCGCCTGATACGGGAGGTGTCGGCACAGATACGCAGTATTTT.